These T cell receptor beta chains were read from a single sample in a study of shared T cell receptors in the human thymus. Measured with immunoSEQ multiplex PCR; TCRdb has only the in-frame clones, and not every one. Of under 700,000 clones in the sample, about 84% are singletons; the top ten hold about 0.013%. This same sample was also taken into another study, of human thymus T cells.

Sequenced material: thymocytes. These receptors all stem from a boy under two years old with a congenital heart defect. CDR3s include the opening cysteine and the closing phenylalanine or tryptophan. D genes are given only for firm matches. Part of the rows lack a size; the others show once, few, many or a class for expanded clones.

cdr3_nt	cdr3_aa	d_call	clone_size	v_call	j_call
TGTGCCAGCAGCTTAGCGAGCTATGGCTACACCTTC	CASSLASYGYTF	.	once	TRBV7-2	TRBJ1-2
TGTGCCAGTAGTATACCCCCCCAGGGAGGGAATGAGCAGTTCTTC	CASSIPPQGGNEQFF	TRBD2	few	TRBV19	TRBJ2-1
TGTGCCAGCAGTTTAAACCGGGGACCCACGACAGGGGGCCTTAACTATGGCTACACCTTC	CASSLNRGPTTGGLNYGYTF	TRBD1	.	TRBV27	TRBJ1-2
TGTGCCAGCAGCAGGACAGGGGATAATGAAAAACTGTTTTTT	CASSRTGDNEKLFF	TRBD1	.	TRBV5-6	TRBJ1-4
TGCGCCAGCAGTTTAGCTCTGGAGCAATACTTC	CASSLALEQYF	.	.	TRBV10-2	TRBJ2-7
TGCGCCAGCAGCTTGGTAGTTAGCGGGACGTACGAGCAGTACTTC	CASSLVVSGTYEQYF	TRBD2	few	TRBV5-1	TRBJ2-7
TGTGCCAGCAGCTTTACCCAGGGTACCTACAATGAGCAGTTCTTC	CASSFTQGTYNEQFF	.	.	TRBV5-6	TRBJ2-1
TGTGCCAGCTCACAGGGGGCCAAGCCCTCTGGGGCCAACGTCCTGACTTTC	CASSQGAKPSGANVLTF	TRBD1	once	TRBV2	TRBJ2-6
TGCAGCGTTGGAGGTTTCGGGTATGAGCAGTTCTTC	CSVGGFGYEQFF	.	.	TRBV29-1	TRBJ2-1
TGTGCCAGCACCGGACTAGCGGGCCGACAGTACTTC	CASTGLAGRQYF	TRBD2	few	TRBV5-4	TRBJ2-7
TGTGCCAGCAGTGGCCATTCCTTAGCGGGGGAACCCTACGAGCAGTACTTC	CASSGHSLAGEPYEQYF	TRBD2	.	TRBV27	TRBJ2-7
TGTGCCAGCAGGGGACTAGCGGGAGGCACCGGGGAGCTGTTTTTT	CASRGLAGGTGELFF	TRBD2	once	TRBV6-5	TRBJ2-2
TGCAGCGCTGAAGGACGAGAGGTTAATGAGCAGTTCTTC	CSAEGREVNEQFF	.	.	TRBV29-1	TRBJ2-1
TGTGCCAGCAGCCCCTTAGACTACGAGCAGTACTTC	CASSPLDYEQYF	.	.	TRBV7-9	TRBJ2-7
TGTGCCAGCAGCTTAGACCCAATCCAGGGGTCGACCTACGAGCAGTACTTC	CASSLDPIQGSTYEQYF	.	.	TRBV7-9	TRBJ2-7
TGTGCCAGCAGCCAAGATGGGCAGGGGGCTGGTGAGCAGTTCTTC	CASSQDGQGAGEQFF	TRBD1	.	TRBV4-2	TRBJ2-1
TGCAGCGCTACTGAGGCAACTAATGAAAAACTGTTTTTT	CSATEATNEKLFF	.	.	TRBV29-1	TRBJ1-4
TGTGCCAGCAGATACACTAGTGTATCCTACAATGGGCAGTTCTTC	CASRYTSVSYNGQFF	.	.	TRBV6-5	TRBJ2-1
TGTGCCAGCGACCCGTTAGGGACTAGACTACCGAGCTCCTACGAGCAGTACTTC	CASDPLGTRLPSSYEQYF	TRBD2	.	TRBV11-3	TRBJ2-7
TGCAGCGTTGGGGTTTTGGGGGCCAATGAGCAGTTCTTC	CSVGVLGANEQFF	.	.	TRBV29-1	TRBJ2-1
TGTGCCAGCAGCCAGTGGACAGGGCCGACTTCTCTAGCCAAAAACATTCAGTACTTC	CASSQWTGPTSLAKNIQYF	TRBD1	.	TRBV7-2	TRBJ2-4
TGTGCCAGCAGTTCCGCAGGGAGCACAGATACGCAGTATTTT	CASSSAGSTDTQYF	.	.	TRBV27	TRBJ2-3
TGTGCCGTCACTCCGAGGGAGTACTTC	CAVTPREYF	.	.	TRBV7-9	TRBJ2-7
TGTGCCACCAGCAGAGATCCAGGGGAAAGGAGCTACGAGCAGTACTTC	CATSRDPGERSYEQYF	.	.	TRBV15	TRBJ2-7
TGTGCCAGGGATGTTATGGCTAGCGCGTCCTACGAGCAGTACTTC	CARDVMASASYEQYF	.	.	TRBV21-1	TRBJ2-7
TGTGCCTGGAGTGTATCAGGAAGCACAGATACGCAGTATTTT	CAWSVSGSTDTQYF	.	.	TRBV30	TRBJ2-3
TGTGCCAGCAGCCAAGACCGACAGAACACTGAAGCTTTCTTT	CASSQDRQNTEAFF	.	.	TRBV14	TRBJ1-1
TGTGCCAGCAGTTTGCACAGCTTATACTACGAGCAGTACTTC	CASSLHSLYYEQYF	.	.	TRBV28	TRBJ2-7
TGCGCCAGCAGCCAAAGAGCAGGGCCGTTTCAGCCCCAGCATTTT	CASSQRAGPFQPQHF	.	.	TRBV4-1	TRBJ1-5
TGTGCCAGCAGTGACAAAGGGGGGGTATACGAGCAGTACTTC	CASSDKGGVYEQYF	.	.	TRBV25-1	TRBJ2-7
TGTGCCAGCAGTTTTATTGACTGTTACGAGCAGTACTTC	CASSFIDCYEQYF	.	.	TRBV28	TRBJ2-7
TGTGCCAGCAGCGGGGGTCGCTCCTACAATGAGCAGTTCTTC	CASSGGRSYNEQFF	.	.	TRBV6-5	TRBJ2-1
TGTGCCAGCGACTCGAGCGGGAAGGTCCGCGAGCAGTTCTTC	CASDSSGKVREQFF	TRBD2	.	TRBV5-6	TRBJ2-1
TGCGCCAGCAGCCAAGATCCCGACGACTTTAGAGATGGCTACACCTTC	CASSQDPDDFRDGYTF	.	.	TRBV4-1	TRBJ1-2
TGTGCCAGCAGCCAAGCAACAGGGGAGTGGGCAGATACGCAGTATTTT	CASSQATGEWADTQYF	TRBD1	.	TRBV14	TRBJ2-3
TGCGCCAGCAGCCTTGAGGCCAAAAATAACACAGATACGCAGTATTTT	CASSLEAKNNTDTQYF	.	.	TRBV5-1	TRBJ2-3
TGTGCCAGCAGCTTAACCCAGGGGGCGAATGAAAAACTGTTTTTT	CASSLTQGANEKLFF	TRBD1	.	TRBV13	TRBJ1-4
TGTGCCAGTTCAGGGGTCAATCAGCCCCAGCATTTT	CASSGVNQPQHF	.	.	TRBV28	TRBJ1-5
TGTGCCAGCAGTCCGACTAGCGGGATCGACGAGCAGTACTTC	CASSPTSGIDEQYF	TRBD2	.	TRBV2	TRBJ2-7
TGTGCCAGCAGTCCCGGGAGGGCAGTCTACGAGCAGTACTTC	CASSPGRAVYEQYF	TRBD2	few	TRBV6-5	TRBJ2-7
TGTGCCAGCAGCCTAGGGATAGCGGGAGTAGAGACCCAGTACTTC	CASSLGIAGVETQYF	TRBD2	.	TRBV5-6	TRBJ2-5
TGTGCCAGCAGCTTAGATCCGGGTTTTCCCGGGGAGCTGTTTTTT	CASSLDPGFPGELFF	.	.	TRBV7-2	TRBJ2-2
TGCGCCAGCAGCGCGGGCCGGGGGGGCGGCCGACACACGAGGACCGGGGAGCTGTTTTTT	CASSAGRGGGRHTRTGELFF	TRBD2	.	TRBV5-1	TRBJ2-2
TGTGCCAGCAGTCTGCTAGCGGGAGGCACCTACGAGCAGTACTTC	CASSLLAGGTYEQYF	TRBD2	.	TRBV28	TRBJ2-7
TGTGCCATCAGGTCTTTCGGACTAGCGGGTCAGGTGAACACCGGGGAGCTGTTTTTT	CAIRSFGLAGQVNTGELFF	TRBD2	.	TRBV10-3	TRBJ2-2
TGTGCCAGCAGCTACGGGAAGCGGGTCACCGGGGAGCTGTTTTTT	CASSYGKRVTGELFF	.	few	TRBV21-1	TRBJ2-2
TGTGCCAGCAGCTTATTAACGGGAGGACCCTACAATGAGCAGTTCTTC	CASSLLTGGPYNEQFF	TRBD2	.	TRBV11-2	TRBJ2-1
TGTGCCAGCAGAGTAGCGGGAGGGATCTACGAGCAGTACTTC	CASRVAGGIYEQYF	TRBD2	.	TRBV27	TRBJ2-7
TGTGCCAGTAGTTCCCTAGCGGGACAGCCGACTGTGTTTTTT	CASSSLAGQPTVFF	TRBD2	few	TRBV19	TRBJ2-2
TGTGCCAGCAGTTTGACGGAGGCGAACACTGAAGCTTTCTTT	CASSLTEANTEAFF	.	few	TRBV28	TRBJ1-1
TGCGCCAGCAGCCAAGGGGGTGTAAGGACAGGGGACCCCCAAGAGACCCAGTACTTC	CASSQGGVRTGDPQETQYF	TRBD1	few	TRBV4-1	TRBJ2-5
TGTGCCAGTTCCGGGACTAGCACCGGGGAGCTGTTTTTT	CASSGTSTGELFF	TRBD2	few	TRBV19	TRBJ2-2
TGTGCCATCCGTACCGAGACTCCAGCTAACTATGGCTACACCTTC	CAIRTETPANYGYTF	.	.	TRBV10-3	TRBJ1-2
TGTGCCAGCAGTTTCCCTCGGACATATAACTATGGCTACACCTTC	CASSFPRTYNYGYTF	.	few	TRBV28	TRBJ1-2
TGTGCCAGCAGCTCCCGACTAGCCTCCATCTCCTACAATGAGCAGTTCTTC	CASSSRLASISYNEQFF	TRBD2	.	TRBV5-4	TRBJ2-1
TGTGCCAGCAGCCAAGAGCGGTGGAGCTATGGCTACACCTTC	CASSQERWSYGYTF	.	.	TRBV14	TRBJ1-2
TGTGCCAGCAGCCTGAGCAGGGCCCTCCCAGATACGCAGTATTTT	CASSLSRALPDTQYF	.	once	TRBV5-6	TRBJ2-3
TGTGCCAGCAGCCAGGAGGGAGGCCCCTCCTACGAGCAGTACTTC	CASSQEGGPSYEQYF	.	.	TRBV5-4	TRBJ2-7
TGTGCCAGCAGCTTAGCGCACCCGGGAACCCCCTACGAGCAGTACTTC	CASSLAHPGTPYEQYF	.	.	TRBV7-6	TRBJ2-7